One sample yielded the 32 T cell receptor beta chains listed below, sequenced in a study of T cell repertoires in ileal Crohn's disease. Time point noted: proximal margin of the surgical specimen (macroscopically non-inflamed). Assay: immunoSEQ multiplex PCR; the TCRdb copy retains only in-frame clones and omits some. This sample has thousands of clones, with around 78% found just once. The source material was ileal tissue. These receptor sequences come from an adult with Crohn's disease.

CDR3 bases: TGTGCCAGCAGTATGGACAGCGGGGCTGAAGCTTTCTTT. It is translated as CASSMDSGAEAFF. The chain carries TRBV28 and TRBJ1-1, with a tentative D call TRBD1 (6 bases). The CDR3 totals 13 residues. The germline V and J ends were trimmed by 5 bases and 6 bases, with 13 bases remaining between them. Germline V gene sequence: CDR1 MDHEN, CDR2 SYDVKM. Supplemented by reference TRBV28 and TRBJ1-1, the full variable domain reads DVKVTQSSRYLVKRTGEKVFLECVQDMDHENMFWYRQDPGLGLRLIYFSYDVKMKEKGDIPEGYSVSREKKERFSLILESASTNQTSMYLCASSMDSGAEAFFGQGTRLTVV.

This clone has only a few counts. The DNA for the CDR3 is TGTGCCAGCAGTGAAGCTAGCGGGGGGGCCAATGAGCAGTTCTTC. It is translated as CASSEASGGANEQFF. The rearrangement uses TRBV6-1 and TRBJ2-1; 11 nucleotides match TRBD2. The CDR3 is 15 residues long. V shed 0 bases and J 6 bases; nucleotides not matched to a gene: 1. Looked up from germline, CDR1 is MNHNS and CDR2 is SASEGT.

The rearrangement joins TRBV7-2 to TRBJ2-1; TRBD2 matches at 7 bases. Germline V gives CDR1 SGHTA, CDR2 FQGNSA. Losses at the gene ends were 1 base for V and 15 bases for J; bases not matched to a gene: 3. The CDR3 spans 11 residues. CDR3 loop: CASSLGDYPFF. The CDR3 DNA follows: TGTGCCAGCAGCTTAGGGGACTACCCGTTCTTC.

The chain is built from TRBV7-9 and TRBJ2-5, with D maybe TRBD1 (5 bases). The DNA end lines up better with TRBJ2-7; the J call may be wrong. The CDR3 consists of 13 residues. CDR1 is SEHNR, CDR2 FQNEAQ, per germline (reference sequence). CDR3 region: CASSLLTAYEQYF. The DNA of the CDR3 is TGTGCCAGCAGCTTACTGACAGCTTACGAGCAGTACTTC.

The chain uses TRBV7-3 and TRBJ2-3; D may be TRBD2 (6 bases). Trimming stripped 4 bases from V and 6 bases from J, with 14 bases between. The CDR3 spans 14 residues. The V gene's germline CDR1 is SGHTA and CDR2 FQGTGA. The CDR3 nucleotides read TGTGCCAGCAGCTCGGGACTGGGGGTGGATACGCAGTATTTT. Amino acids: CASSSGLGVDTQYF.

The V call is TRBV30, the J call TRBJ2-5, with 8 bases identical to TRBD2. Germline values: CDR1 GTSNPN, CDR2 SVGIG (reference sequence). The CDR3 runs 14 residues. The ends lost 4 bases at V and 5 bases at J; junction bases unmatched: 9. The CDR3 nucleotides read TGTGCCTGGACTCCGGGACTAGAAGTGGAGACCCAGTACTTC. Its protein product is CAWTPGLEVETQYF.

This chain's CDR3 is CASSIPGVEDTQYF. The DNA for the CDR3 is TGTGCCAGTAGTATCCCCGGCGTGGAAGATACGCAGTATTTT. The chain recombines TRBV19 with TRBJ2-3; no reliable D call. Germline V lookup: CDR1 LNHDA, CDR2 SQIVND (reference sequence). V lost 3 bases and J 5 bases, leaving 12 bases between the germline ends. This CDR3 is built from 14 residues.

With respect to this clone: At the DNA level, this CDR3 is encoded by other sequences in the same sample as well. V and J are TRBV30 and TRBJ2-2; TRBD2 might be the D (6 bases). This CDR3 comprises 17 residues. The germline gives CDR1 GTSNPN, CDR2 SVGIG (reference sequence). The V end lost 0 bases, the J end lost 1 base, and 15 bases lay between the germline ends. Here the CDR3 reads CAWSVGGAGRNTGELFF. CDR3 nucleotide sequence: TGTGCCTGGAGTGTGGGTGGGGCGGGGAGGAACACCGGGGAGCTGTTTTTT.

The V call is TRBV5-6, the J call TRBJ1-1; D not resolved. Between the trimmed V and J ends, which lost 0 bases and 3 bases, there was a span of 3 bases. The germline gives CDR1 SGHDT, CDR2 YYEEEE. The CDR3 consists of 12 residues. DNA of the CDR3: TGTGCCAGCAGCTTGGTGGACACTGAAGCTTTCTTT. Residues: CASSLVDTEAFF.

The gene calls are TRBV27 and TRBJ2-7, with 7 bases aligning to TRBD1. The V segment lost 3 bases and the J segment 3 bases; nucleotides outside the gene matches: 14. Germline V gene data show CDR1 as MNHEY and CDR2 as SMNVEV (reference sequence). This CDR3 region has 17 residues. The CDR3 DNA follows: TGTGCCAGCAGTTTTCGGGACAGCCCTGCATCCTTCTACGAGCAGTACTTC. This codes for CASSFRDSPASFYEQYF.

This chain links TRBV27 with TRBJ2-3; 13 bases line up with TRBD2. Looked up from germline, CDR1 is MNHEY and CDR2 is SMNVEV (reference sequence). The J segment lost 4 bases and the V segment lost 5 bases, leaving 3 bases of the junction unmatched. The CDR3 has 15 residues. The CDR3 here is CASSETSGGADTQYF. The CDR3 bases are TGTGCCAGCAGTGAAACTAGCGGGGGGGCAGATACGCAGTATTTT.

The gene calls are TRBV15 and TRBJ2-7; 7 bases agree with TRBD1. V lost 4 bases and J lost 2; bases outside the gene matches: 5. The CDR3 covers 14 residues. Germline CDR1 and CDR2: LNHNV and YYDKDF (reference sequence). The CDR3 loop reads CATSKDREPYEQYF. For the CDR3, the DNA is TGTGCCACCAGCAAAGACAGGGAGCCCTACGAGCAGTACTTC.

CDR3 in amino acids: CASGPPWGSRGANVLTF. The CDR3 DNA follows: TGTGCTAGTGGTCCGCCCTGGGGTTCGAGAGGGGCCAACGTCCTGACTTTC. The chain combines TRBV12-5 with TRBJ2-6, with D unclear. This CDR3 is 17 amino acids long. Germline-derived CDR1 and CDR2 are LGHNT and FRNRAP. V was shortened by 5 bases and J by 4 bases, with 18 bases between the two germline ends.

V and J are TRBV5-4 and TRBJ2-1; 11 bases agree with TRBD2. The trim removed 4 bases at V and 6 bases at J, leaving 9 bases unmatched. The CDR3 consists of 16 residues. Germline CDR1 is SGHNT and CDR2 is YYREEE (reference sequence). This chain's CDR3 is CASSEEGLAVINEQFF. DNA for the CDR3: TGTGCCAGCAGCGAGGAGGGACTAGCGGTCATCAATGAGCAGTTCTTC.

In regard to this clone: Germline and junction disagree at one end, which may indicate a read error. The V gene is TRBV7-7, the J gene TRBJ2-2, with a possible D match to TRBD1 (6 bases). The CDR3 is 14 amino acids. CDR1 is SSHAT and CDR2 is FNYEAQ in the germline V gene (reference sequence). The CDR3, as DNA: TGTGCTAGCAGCACTCAGGGGACAACCGGGGAGCTGTTTTTT. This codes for CASSTQGTTGELFF.

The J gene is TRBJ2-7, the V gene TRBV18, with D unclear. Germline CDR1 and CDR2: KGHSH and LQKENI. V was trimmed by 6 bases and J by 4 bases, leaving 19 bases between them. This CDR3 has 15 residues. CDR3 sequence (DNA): TGTGCCAGCTCGTCGAGTGACTTCGGAACTTACGAGCAGTACTTC. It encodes CASSSSDFGTYEQYF.

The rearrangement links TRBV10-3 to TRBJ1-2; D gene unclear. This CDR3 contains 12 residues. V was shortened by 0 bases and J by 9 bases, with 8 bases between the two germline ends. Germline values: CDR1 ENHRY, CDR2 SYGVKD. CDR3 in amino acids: CAISESLVSYTF. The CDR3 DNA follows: TGTGCCATCAGTGAGTCTCTCGTTAGCTACACCTTC.

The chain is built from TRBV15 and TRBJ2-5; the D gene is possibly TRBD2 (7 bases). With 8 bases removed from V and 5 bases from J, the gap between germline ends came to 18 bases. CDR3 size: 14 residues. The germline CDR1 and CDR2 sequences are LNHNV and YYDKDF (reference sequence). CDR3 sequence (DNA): TGTGCCACCCCAGGTGGGGGGGGCAGGGAGACCCAGTACTTC. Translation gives CATPGGGGRETQYF.

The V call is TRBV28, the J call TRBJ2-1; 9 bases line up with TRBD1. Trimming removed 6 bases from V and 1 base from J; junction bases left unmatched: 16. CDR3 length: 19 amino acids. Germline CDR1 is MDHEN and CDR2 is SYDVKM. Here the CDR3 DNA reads TGTGCCAGCAGAAAGGAGGGGGGACAGGGAGGAAAGTCCTACAATGAGCAGTTCTTC. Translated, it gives CASRKEGGQGGKSYNEQFF.

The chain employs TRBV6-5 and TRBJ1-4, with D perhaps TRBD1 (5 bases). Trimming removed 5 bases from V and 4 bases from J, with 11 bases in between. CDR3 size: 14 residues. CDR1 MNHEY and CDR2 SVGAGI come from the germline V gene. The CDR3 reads CASSDQGGNEKLFF. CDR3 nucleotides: TGTGCCAGCAGTGATCAGGGCGGTAATGAAAAACTGTTTTTT.

CDR3 amino acids: CATRRESGANVLTF. CDR3 bases: TGTGCCACCCGCAGGGAGTCCGGGGCCAACGTCCTGACTTTC. J is TRBJ2-6 and V is TRBV11-2; D assignment may be TRBD1 or TRBD2 (5 bases each). Germline CDR1 is SGHAT and CDR2 is FQNNGV. V was shortened by 10 bases and J by 4 bases, with 14 bases between the two germline ends. This CDR3 region has 14 residues.

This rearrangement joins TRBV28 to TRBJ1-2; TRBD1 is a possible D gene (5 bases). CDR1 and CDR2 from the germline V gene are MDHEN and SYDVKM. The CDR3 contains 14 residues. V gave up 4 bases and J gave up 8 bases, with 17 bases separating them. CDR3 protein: CASSWEGPTDGYTF. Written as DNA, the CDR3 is TGTGCCAGCAGTTGGGAGGGGCCGACCGACGGCTACACCTTC.

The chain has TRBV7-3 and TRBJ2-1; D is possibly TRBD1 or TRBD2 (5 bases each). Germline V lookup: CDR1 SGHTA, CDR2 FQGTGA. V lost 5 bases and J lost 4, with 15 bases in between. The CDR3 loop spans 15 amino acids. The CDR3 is CASSEYGAGYNEQFF. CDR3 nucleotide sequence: TGTGCCAGCAGCGAATACGGGGCCGGATACAATGAGCAGTTCTTC.

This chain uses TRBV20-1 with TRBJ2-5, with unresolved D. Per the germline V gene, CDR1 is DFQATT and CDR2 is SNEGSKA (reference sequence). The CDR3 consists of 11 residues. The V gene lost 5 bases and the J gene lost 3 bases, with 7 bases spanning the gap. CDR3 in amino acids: CSALDKETQYF. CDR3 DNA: TGCAGTGCTCTAGATAAAGAGACCCAGTACTTC.

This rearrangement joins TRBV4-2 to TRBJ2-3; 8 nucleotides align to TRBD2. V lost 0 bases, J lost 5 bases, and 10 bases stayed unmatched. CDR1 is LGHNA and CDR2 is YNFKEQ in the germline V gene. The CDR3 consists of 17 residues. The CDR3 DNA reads TGTGCCAGCAGCCAAGATCCTCGGGAGGGCCAGAGAGATACGCAGTATTTT. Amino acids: CASSQDPREGQRDTQYF.

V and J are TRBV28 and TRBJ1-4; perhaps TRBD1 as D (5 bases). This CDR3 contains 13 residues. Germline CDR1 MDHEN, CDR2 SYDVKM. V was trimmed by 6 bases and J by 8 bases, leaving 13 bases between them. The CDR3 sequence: CASRGTGGEKLFF. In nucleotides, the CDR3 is TGTGCCAGCAGGGGGACGGGGGGAGAAAAACTGTTTTTT.

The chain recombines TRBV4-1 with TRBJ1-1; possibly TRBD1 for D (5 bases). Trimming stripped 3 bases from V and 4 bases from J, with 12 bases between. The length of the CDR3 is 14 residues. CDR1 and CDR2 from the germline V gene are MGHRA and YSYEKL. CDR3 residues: CASSHGGGITEAFF. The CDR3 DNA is TGCGCCAGCAGCCACGGTGGGGGGATCACTGAAGCTTTCTTT.

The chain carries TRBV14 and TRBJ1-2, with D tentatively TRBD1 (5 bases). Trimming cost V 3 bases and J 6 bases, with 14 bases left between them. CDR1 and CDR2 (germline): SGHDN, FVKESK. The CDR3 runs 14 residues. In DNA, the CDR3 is TGTGCCAGCAGCCACAGGGCTGGGCTAAATGGCTACACCTTC. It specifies CASSHRAGLNGYTF.

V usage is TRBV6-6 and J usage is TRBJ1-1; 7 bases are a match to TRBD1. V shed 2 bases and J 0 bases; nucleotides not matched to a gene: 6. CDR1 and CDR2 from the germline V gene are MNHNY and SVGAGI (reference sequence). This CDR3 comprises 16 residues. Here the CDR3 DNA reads TGTGCCAGCAGTTACGGGGGGACAGACTTGAACACTGAAGCTTTCTTT. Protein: CASSYGGTDLNTEAFF.

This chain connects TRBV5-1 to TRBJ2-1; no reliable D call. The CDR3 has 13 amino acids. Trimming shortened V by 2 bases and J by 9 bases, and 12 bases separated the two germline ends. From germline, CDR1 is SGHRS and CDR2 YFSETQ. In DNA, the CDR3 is TGCGCCAGCAGCTTCCAGTCGGACGGTGAGCAGTTCTTC. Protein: CASSFQSDGEQFF. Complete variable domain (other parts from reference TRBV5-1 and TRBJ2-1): KAGVTQTPRYLIKTRGQQVTLSCSPISGHRSVSWYQQTPGQGLQFLFEYFSETQRNKGNFPGRFSGRQFSNSRSEMNVSTLELGDSALYLCASSFQSDGEQFFGPGTRLTVL.

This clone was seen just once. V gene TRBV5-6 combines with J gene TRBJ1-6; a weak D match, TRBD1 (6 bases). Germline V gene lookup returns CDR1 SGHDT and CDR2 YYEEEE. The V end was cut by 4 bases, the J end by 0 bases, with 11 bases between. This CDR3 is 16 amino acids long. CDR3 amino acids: CASSRTGTSYNSPLHF. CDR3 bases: TGTGCCAGCAGCCGTACAGGGACCTCCTATAATTCACCCCTCCACTTT.

The CDR3 reads CASSPSIQTDNYGYTF. CDR3 in DNA: TGTGCCAGCAGCCCCTCCATTCAGACAGATAACTATGGCTACACCTTC. V gene TRBV7-9 combines with J gene TRBJ1-2; D perhaps matches TRBD1 (5 bases). V was shortened by 5 bases and J by 1 base, with 17 bases between the two germline ends. This CDR3 spans 16 amino acids. Germline V lookup: CDR1 SEHNR, CDR2 FQNEAQ (reference sequence).